The next 27 T cell receptor beta chains were all read from a single sample in a study of T cell responses to AZD1222 COVID-19 vaccine. Only in-frame clones appear in the TCRdb table, and some are missing; sequencing was by immunoSEQ multiplex PCR. The repertoire consists of around 20,000 clones, with 84% occurring once and the leading ten covering roughly a sixth. Sample: peripheral blood, taken 28 days after the second AZD1222 dose. The receptors come from an adult who received the AZD1222 COVID-19 vaccine.

This chain connects TRBV20-1 to TRBJ1-5; D call uncertain. CDR1 and CDR2 (germline): DFQATT, SNEGSKA (reference sequence). The CDR3 is made up of 10 amino acids. Between the trimmed V and J ends, which lost 6 bases and 6 bases, there was a span of 6 bases. The DNA of the CDR3 is TGCAGTGCCGACGGTCAGCCCCAGCATTTT. Translated, it gives CSADGQPQHF.

The chain uses TRBV3-1 (or the pseudogene TRBV3-2) and TRBJ2-4, with D perhaps matching TRBD2 (6 bases). In germline, CDR1 is LGHDT, CDR2 YNNKEL (reference sequence). V lost 0 bases and J lost 6, with 12 bases in between. The CDR3 runs 15 residues. CDR3 in amino acids: CASSQDWQGGNIQYF. The DNA for the CDR3 is TGTGCCAGCAGCCAAGATTGGCAGGGAGGAAACATTCAGTACTTC.

This clone was seen a single time. The chain uses TRBV28 and TRBJ1-6; no clear D. Trimming removed 2 bases from V and 10 bases from J, with 12 bases in between. The CDR3 sequence is 14 residues long. CDR1 is MDHEN and CDR2 is SYDVKM in the germline V gene. The CDR3 here is CASSLGLLISPLHF. The CDR3 nucleotides are TGTGCCAGCAGTTTAGGGTTACTTATCTCACCCCTCCACTTT.

The J gene is TRBJ1-2, the V gene TRBV30, with D hard to call. CDR1 is GTSNPN and CDR2 is SVGIG in the germline V gene (reference sequence). CDR3 length: 16 amino acids. The V and J ends lost 0 bases and 2 bases respectively, with 16 bases between them. The CDR3 loop is CAWSVRSGRRNYGYTF. As DNA, the CDR3 is TGTGCCTGGAGTGTACGGAGTGGCCGCAGAAACTATGGCTACACCTTC.

The J gene is TRBJ2-2, the V gene TRBV5-5, with TRBD1 identical over 10 bases. CDR3 length: 16 residues. Looked up from germline, CDR1 is SGHKS and CDR2 is YYEKEE (reference sequence). J gave up 4 bases and V 3 bases, and 6 bases lay outside the gene matches. This chain's CDR3 is CASSSGTGEGTGELFF. CDR3 in DNA: TGTGCCAGCAGCTCCGGGACAGGGGAGGGCACCGGGGAGCTGTTTTTT.

This rearrangement joins TRBV4-1 to TRBJ2-7; TRBD1 is a possible D gene (5 bases). The CDR3 runs to 16 residues. V lost 1 base to trimming and J lost 0 bases, with 13 bases between them. CDR1 and CDR2 from the germline V gene are MGHRA and YSYEKL. Written as DNA, the CDR3 is TGCGCCAGCAGCCAAGGGGCAGGGCCCTACTCCTACGAGCAGTACTTC. Amino acid sequence: CASSQGAGPYSYEQYF.

This chain uses TRBV27 with TRBJ1-5; no definite D call. Germline lookup yields CDR1 MNHEY and CDR2 SMNVEV (reference sequence). CDR3 length equals 12 residues. V was trimmed by 8 bases and J by 5 bases, leaving 10 bases between them. The CDR3 region has the DNA TGTGCCAGCTCTGAGGTAGATCAGCCCCAGCATTTT. Translation: CASSEVDQPQHF.

V usage is TRBV29-1 and J usage is TRBJ1-2, with D tentatively TRBD1 (5 bases). The germline V gene encodes CDR1 SQVTM and CDR2 ANQGSEA. The CDR3 covers 14 residues. Trimming shortened V by 0 bases and J by 5 bases, and 13 bases separated the two germline ends. The CDR3 bases are TGCAGCGTTGAAGAGGCAGGGCGGGAGTATGGCTACACCTTC. Residues: CSVEEAGREYGYTF.

The chain has TRBV10-2 and TRBJ2-2; TRBD2 agrees at 9 bases. J lost 6 bases, V lost 4 bases, and 6 bases had no gene match. Germline CDR1 reads WSHSY; CDR2 reads SAAADI. This CDR3 spans 15 amino acids. The CDR3 protein is CASSALAGDPGELFF. CDR3 nucleotides: TGCGCCAGCAGTGCCTTAGCGGGAGACCCCGGGGAGCTGTTTTTT.

The rearrangement uses TRBV24-1 and TRBJ1-4; 7 bases fit TRBD1. The J segment lost 0 bases and the V segment lost 4 bases, leaving 7 bases of the junction unmatched. From germline, CDR1 is KGHDR and CDR2 SFDVKD. CDR3 length: 17 amino acids. CDR3 region: CATSDSDRDATNEKLFF. The CDR3 nucleotides read TGTGCCACCAGTGACTCTGACAGGGACGCAACTAATGAAAAACTGTTTTTT.

The genes are TRBV2 and TRBJ2-5; TRBD2 matches at 14 bases. The V segment lost 4 bases and the J segment 4 bases; nucleotides outside the gene matches: 20. CDR3 length: 21 amino acids. The V gene's germline CDR1 is SNHLY and CDR2 FYNNEI. The CDR3 nucleotides read TGTGCCAGCAGTGCGACTAGCGGGAGGGCCGAAAAGAATCGGTCCCCAGAGACCCAGTACTTC. It codes for CASSATSGRAEKNRSPETQYF.

The chain uses TRBV10-3 and TRBJ1-1, with D possibly being TRBD1 (5 bases). The CDR3 extends over 14 amino acids. The germline CDR1 and CDR2 sequences are ENHRY and SYGVKD. The ends were cut back, 2 bases at V and 1 base at J, with 8 bases in the middle. The CDR3 is CAISERGGNTEAFF. The CDR3 DNA reads as TGTGCCATCAGTGAGCGGGGGGGGAACACTGAAGCTTTCTTT.

The V call is TRBV5-1, the J call TRBJ2-5; 7 nucleotides agree with TRBD2. CDR3 size: 14 residues. Germline V gene data show CDR1 as SGHRS and CDR2 as YFSETQ. The trim removed 6 bases at V and 3 bases at J, leaving 8 bases unmatched. The CDR3 protein is CASNLGGNEETQYF. The CDR3 nucleotides are TGCGCCAGCAATTTGGGAGGGAATGAAGAGACCCAGTACTTC.

The rearrangement joins TRBV15 to TRBJ2-3, with a weak D call TRBD2 (7 bases). V gave up 1 base and J gave up 4 bases, with 12 bases separating them. This CDR3 comprises 15 residues. Germline loops: CDR1 LNHNV, CDR2 YYDKDF (reference sequence). CDR3 sequence (DNA): TGTGCCACCAGCAGAGTTCTAGGGGGGGCAGATACGCAGTATTTT. It encodes CATSRVLGGADTQYF. The full variable domain, its missing parts supplied by reference TRBV15 and TRBJ2-3, is DAMVIQNPRYQVTQFGKPVTLSCSQTLNHNVMYWYQQKSSQAPKLLFHYYDKDFNNEADTPDNFQSRRPNTSFCFLDIRSPGLGDTAMYLCATSRVLGGADTQYFGPGTRLTVL.

V gene TRBV28 combines with J gene TRBJ1-5; D uncertain. V shed 1 base and J shed 2 bases, with 12 bases lying between them. CDR3 size: 16 residues. Germline assignment: CDR1 MDHEN and CDR2 SYDVKM. The CDR3 sequence is CASSLLGEKGNQPQHF. DNA for the CDR3: TGTGCCAGCAGTTTATTGGGAGAAAAGGGCAATCAGCCCCAGCATTTT.

The chain joins TRBV5-1 to TRBJ2-1; the match to TRBD2 covers 11 bases. Germline V gene sequence: CDR1 SGHRS, CDR2 YFSETQ. V gave up 2 bases and J gave up 4 bases; unmatched junction bases: 2. The CDR3 runs 15 residues. CDR3 region: CASSLLAGDYNEQFF. CDR3 sequence (DNA): TGCGCCAGCAGCTTACTAGCGGGAGATTACAATGAGCAGTTCTTC.

This clone is a singleton in its sample. V usage is TRBV7-4 and J usage is TRBJ2-5; D is undetermined. Germline assignment: CDR1 SGHVT and CDR2 SQSDAQ. The V gene lost 2 bases and the J gene lost 3 bases, with 7 bases spanning the gap. This CDR3 is built from 13 residues. CDR3 DNA: TGTGCCAGCAGCTTAAGGCGGAAAGAGACCCAGTACTTC. Its protein is CASSLRRKETQYF.

This chain uses TRBV12-3 or TRBV12-4 with TRBJ2-7; D gene uncertain. V lost 3 bases and J 4 bases, leaving 4 bases between the germline ends. The CDR3 length is 11 residues. The chain's CDR3 is CASSFMYEQYF. In DNA form, the CDR3 reads TGTGCCAGCAGTTTTATGTACGAGCAGTACTTC.

The rearrangement links TRBV19 to TRBJ1-1; the match to TRBD1 covers 9 bases. Trimming at V came to 7 bases and at J to 6 bases, leaving 15 bases not matched to a gene. Germline CDR1 is LNHDA and CDR2 is SQIVND (reference sequence). The CDR3 contains 16 residues. CDR3 loop: CASKKDRGGRRPEAFF. The DNA of the CDR3 is TGTGCCAGTAAAAAGGACAGGGGTGGGCGTCGGCCTGAAGCTTTCTTT.

This clone was detected once. This chain uses TRBV6-1 with TRBJ1-6; 8 positions agree with TRBD1. With V trimmed by 0 bases and J by 10 bases, 8 bases remained unmatched. The CDR3 loop spans 16 amino acids. The V gene's germline CDR1 is MNHNS and CDR2 SASEGT. The CDR3 spells CASSEAYQGAESPLHF. For the CDR3, the DNA is TGTGCCAGCAGTGAAGCTTACCAGGGGGCGGAATCACCCCTCCACTTT.

The CDR3 sequence is CASSLTRGSTDTQYF. The DNA for the CDR3 is TGTGCCAGCAGCTTAACTCGGGGTAGCACAGATACGCAGTATTTT. The chain recombines TRBV11-2 with TRBJ2-3; D possibly corresponds to TRBD2 (5 bases). CDR1 is SGHAT and CDR2 is FQNNGV in the germline V gene. Trimming shortened V by 2 bases and J by 0 bases, and 9 bases separated the two germline ends. The CDR3 length is 15 residues.

The count of this clone is one. The J gene is TRBJ2-2, the V gene TRBV6-1; tentatively, D is TRBD2 (5 bases). The V gene lost 1 base and the J gene lost 7 bases, with 13 bases spanning the gap. The CDR3 is 15 residues long. Germline assignment: CDR1 MNHNS and CDR2 SASEGT. The CDR3 coding sequence is TGTGCCAGCAGTGAAGTAATGGGAGCAATCGGGGAGCTGTTTTTT. Encoded protein: CASSEVMGAIGELFF.

The rearrangement links TRBV2 to TRBJ1-2; the D is unclear. Germline V gene data show CDR1 as SNHLY and CDR2 as FYNNEI. The V end was cut by 1 base, the J end by 1 base, with 7 bases between. The CDR3 totals 14 residues. CDR3 loop: CASSEDRDNYGYTF. The CDR3 nucleotides read TGTGCCAGCAGTGAAGACCGAGATAACTATGGCTACACCTTC. Looking up the rest from reference TRBV2 and TRBJ1-2 gives the full variable domain: EPEVTQTPSHQVTQMGQEVILRCVPISNHLYFYWYRQILGQKVEFLVSFYNNEISEKSEIFDDQFSVERPDGSNFTLKIRSTKLEDSAMYFCASSEDRDNYGYTFGSGTRLTVV.

With respect to this clone: The sample contains more than one DNA sequence encoding this CDR3. This chain joins TRBV30 and TRBJ1-2; 8 positions match TRBD1. The CDR3 loop spans 13 amino acids. J was trimmed by 7 bases and V by 5 bases; bases with no gene match: 9. Germline loops: CDR1 GTSNPN, CDR2 SVGIG (reference sequence). This CDR3 reads CAWARDRPAGYTF. The CDR3, as DNA: TGTGCCTGGGCCCGGGACAGGCCTGCTGGCTACACCTTC.

This clone has a handful of counts. This rearrangement joins TRBV28 to TRBJ2-1, with 8 bases matching TRBD2. Trimming at V came to 8 bases and at J to 7 bases, leaving 13 bases not matched to a gene. The CDR3 loop spans 15 amino acids. Per germline, CDR1 MDHEN and CDR2 SYDVKM. In DNA form, the CDR3 reads TGTGCCAGCCCCAGCCGAGCGGGAGAATGGAATGAGCAGTTCTTC. Translated, it gives CASPSRAGEWNEQFF.

The V call is TRBV6-5, the J call TRBJ1-2; D not resolved. Per the germline V gene, CDR1 is MNHEY and CDR2 is SVGAGI. There are 15 residues in the CDR3. V shed 0 bases and J shed 4 bases, with 12 bases lying between them. The CDR3 spells CASSYSGDGSYGYTF. The CDR3 coding sequence is TGTGCCAGCAGTTACTCAGGCGATGGGAGCTATGGCTACACCTTC.

V usage is TRBV7-2 and J usage is TRBJ2-2; 10 bases are a match to TRBD2. This CDR3 is built from 16 residues. The trim removed 4 bases at V and 5 bases at J, leaving 7 bases unmatched. CDR1 SGHTA and CDR2 FQGNSA come from the germline V gene. The DNA for the CDR3 is TGTGCCAGCAGCTCGAGCGGGAGGGCCGGTACCGGGGAGCTGTTTTTT. As protein: CASSSSGRAGTGELFF.